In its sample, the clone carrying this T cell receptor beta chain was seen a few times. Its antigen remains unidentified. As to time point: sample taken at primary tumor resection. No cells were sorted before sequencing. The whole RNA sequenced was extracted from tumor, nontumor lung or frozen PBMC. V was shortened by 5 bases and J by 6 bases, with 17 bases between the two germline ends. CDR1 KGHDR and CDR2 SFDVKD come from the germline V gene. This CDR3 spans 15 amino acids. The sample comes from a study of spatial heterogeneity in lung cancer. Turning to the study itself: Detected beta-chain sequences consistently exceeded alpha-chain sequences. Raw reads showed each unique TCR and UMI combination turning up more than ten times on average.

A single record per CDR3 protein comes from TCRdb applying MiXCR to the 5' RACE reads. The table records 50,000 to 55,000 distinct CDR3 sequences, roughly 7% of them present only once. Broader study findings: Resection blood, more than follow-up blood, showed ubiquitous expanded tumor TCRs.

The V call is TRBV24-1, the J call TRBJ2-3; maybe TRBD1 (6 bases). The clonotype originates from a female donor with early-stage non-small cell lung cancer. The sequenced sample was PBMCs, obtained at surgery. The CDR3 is CATSVTGPLGDTQYF. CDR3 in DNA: TGTGCCACCAGTGTGACAGGACCCCTGGGGGATACGCAGTATTTT.